The present entry profiles one T cell receptor beta chain with its context. Its specific antigen is unknown. Per-base qualities were not stored, and no clone one base away is much larger. The sample comes from a study of shared clonotypes between healthy human individuals (TCRdb year 2020). For the study in its entirety: A couple of women and three men aged 18 to 49 years were included in the cohort. For each donor, CD4 naive and CD4 memory were each run on three plates, CD8 naive on two plates, and CD8 memory on one plate. Blood TCR repertoires of about 5 healthy adults were deeply sequenced to estimate repertoire size and the extent of clonotype sharing between individuals. Libraries were prepared and TCR repertoires were sequenced by different laboratories using diverse techniques, in order to increase sequencing depth and limit assay-specific biases. Per donor, leukapheresis produced somewhere between about 0.85 and 10 billion PBMCs.

CD8 naive samples were CD45RO-negative cells positively selected for CCR7, giving a CD45RA+CCR7+ population that excluded TemRA cells. Donors were healthy HIV-negative adults with no recently reported acute infections or vaccinations. Only Caucasian adults living in Nashville, Tennessee, USA were represented among the donors. Blood was collected by leukapheresis, and PBMCs were isolated by Ficoll-Histopaque density gradient centrifugation and then cryopreserved in liquid nitrogen vapor phase. Purity and quantity of every magnetically sorted T cell population were checked by analytical flow cytometry. Genomic DNA was isolated from each sorted fraction and quantified by UV absorbance on a Nanodrop 2000c. Using the deep immunoSEQ assay, TCR CDR3 regions were amplified from genomic DNA by multiplex PCR. For each cell subset, the extracted genomic DNA was distributed evenly across all wells of several immunoSEQ 96-well plates, and each plate served as one replicate. Each replicate PCR for sorted subsets received approximately 220 ng genomic DNA, equal to about 30,000 T cell genomes. Purified libraries were quantified with a Qubit 3.0 fluorometer, sized on a Bioanalyzer 2100, and re-quantified with the KAPA Library Quantification kit. A separate single-read 150-cycle Illumina NextSeq 550 flow cell was used to sequence each immunoSEQ 96-well plate. Processing in the source paper ran as follows. The immunoSEQ output contained only junctional sequences without quality scores, so filtering could not match that applied to full-length reads. To assign V/J genes and CDR3, sequences were annotated against IMGT germline references using PyIR, a Python wrapper for IgBLAST v1.9. Reads were filtered out if the reads had weak V/J assignments (E-value above 1e-6), no CDR3, stop codons, out-of-frame junctions, or ambiguous translated residues. A V3J clonotype was defined by an identical inferred V gene, J gene, and CDR3 amino acid sequence. The percentage overlap between two repertoires was calculated by dividing the number of shared unique clonotypes by the size of the smaller repertoire. Three approaches were used to assess repertoire richness: RTK rarefaction, the Chao1 estimator, and Recon v2.1 estimates of unobserved clonotypes. OLGA was used to compute generation probabilities for all TCRbeta clonotypes that the gDNA method yielded from a few donors. Sourced from immuneACCESS, this table was stored by TCRdb with only in-frame sequences that have V and J called. A share of the clones is absent; for the studies checked, an unresolved V gene accounts for under half, and the remainder has no known explanation. V and J calls plus clone size are reproduced from that table; the DNA served to infer D and trimming. In all, the sample holds 800,000 to 950,000 clones, and around 96% of those were seen once. The top ten clones comprise roughly 0.23% of the sample.

The junction shows trimming of 5 bases on V and 6 bases on J, plus 11 bases between the germline ends. CDR3 length: 12 amino acids, cysteine to phenylalanine. The read is trimmed to its CDR3 DNA, 36 bases read in frame from base 1. The germline V gene encodes CDR1 SEHNR and CDR2 FQNEAQ (reference sequence). Broad study findings and their caveats: Sharing across several donors was observed for approximately 5% of naive CD4, under 4% of naive CD8, about 2.5% of memory CD4, and about 0.39% of memory CD8 clonotypes. Compared with non-shared clonotypes, clonotypes shared by all four sorted-subset donors had higher generation probabilities. Incomplete sequencing was indicated by rarefaction of sorted-subset datasets, despite the large sequencing depth. Naive subsets generally had larger estimated clonotype richness than memory subsets did. The genetic and exposure-history diversity represented was limited by the small number of donors. Pairwise subsampling led to the expectation that sequencing depth would affect the degree of clonotype sharing among donors. Sampling was restricted to blood, and TCR repertoires in tissue are likely to differ from TCR repertoires in blood.

Sequencing was performed on naive CD8+ T cells sorted from blood. In light of the paper, this sample's cell subset or site label describes: CD45RA+CCR7+. This TCR was recovered from a young man in good health. The chain employs TRBV7-9 and TRBJ2-7; the D region possibly corresponds to TRBD2 (6 bases align). The sequenced DNA is TGTGCCAGCAGCGCCTGGGGGGTCGAGCAGTACTTC. Translated, it reads CASSAWGVEQYF.